The next 28 T cell receptor beta chains were all read from a single sample in a study of shared clonotypes between healthy human individuals. Produced via immunoSEQ multiplex PCR; TCRdb's table is partial and in-frame only. The data show some 480,000 clones, roughly 85% seen once. Sequencing was done on a sample of PBMCs. Source of these receptors: a woman in her thirties or forties in good health. Some clones in this sample may be carry-over from other donors' samples.

The chain is built from TRBV7-3 and TRBJ2-3; 7 bases align to TRBD1. This CDR3 is 14 amino acids long. Germline CDR1 reads SGHTA; CDR2 reads FQGTGA. J was trimmed by 4 bases and V by 1 base; bases with no gene match: 2. As DNA, the CDR3 is TGTGCCAGCAGCTTAATGACAGGGTCAGATACGCAGTATTTT. This translates into CASSLMTGSDTQYF.

CDR3 coding DNA: TGTGCCCGCGCTGGCGGAGACACAGATACGCAGTATTTT. It specifies CARAGGDTDTQYF. The rearrangement links TRBV30 to TRBJ2-3, with D hard to call. Per germline, CDR1 GTSNPN and CDR2 SVGIG (reference sequence). This CDR3 comprises 13 residues. V was shortened by 8 bases and J by 2 bases, with 14 bases between the two germline ends.

On this clone: Distinct nucleotide sequences in the sample also encode this CDR3. The CDR3 sequence: CASSLGLAGNNEQFF. CDR3 coding DNA: TGTGCCAGCAGCTTAGGACTAGCGGGAAACAATGAGCAGTTCTTC. The chain couples TRBV7-3 to TRBJ2-1, with TRBD2 matching 12 bases. Germline assignment: CDR1 SGHTA and CDR2 FQGTGA. The CDR3 consists of 15 residues. Losses at the gene ends were 2 bases for V and 5 bases for J; bases not matched to a gene: 1.

The V and J genes are TRBV6-5 and TRBJ2-3; D is possibly TRBD1 or TRBD2 (6 bases each). From germline, CDR1 is MNHEY and CDR2 SVGAGI. Trimming shortened V by 6 bases and J by 5 bases, and 15 bases separated the two germline ends. This CDR3 comprises 14 residues. CDR3 coding DNA: TGTGCCAGCAGACCCGGAGGGGGTCAAGATACGCAGTATTTT. Translating it yields CASRPGGGQDTQYF.

The V call is TRBV9, the J call TRBJ2-7; D perhaps matches TRBD1 (6 bases). Deletions cut 0 bases from V and 6 bases from J, with 19 bases between. Germline V gene lookup returns CDR1 SGDLS and CDR2 YYNGEE. This CDR3 contains 16 residues. The CDR3, as DNA: TGTGCCAGCAGCGTAGGGACAGTGGTGGGTATGGGCGAGCAGTACTTC. Amino acid sequence: CASSVGTVVGMGEQYF.

Worth noting for this clone: A read error may be the cause here, since a much bigger clone is one base away. Other DNA sequences in this specimen translate into the identical CDR3. The chain couples TRBV11-2 to TRBJ2-1, with TRBD2 matching over 9 bases. The CDR3 consists of 16 residues. CDR1 is SGHAT and CDR2 is FQNNGV in the germline V gene. J lost 8 bases, V lost 7 bases, and 15 bases had no gene match. Here the CDR3 DNA reads TGTGCCAGCACCTCAGTTTCAGCGGGAGGAAGGGATGAGCAGTTCTTC. It is translated as CASTSVSAGGRDEQFF.

V is TRBV7-2 and J is TRBJ2-1; D gene uncertain. The CDR3 sequence is 15 residues long. Germline V lookup: CDR1 SGHTA, CDR2 FQGNSA. Deletions cut 3 bases from V and 0 bases from J, with 9 bases between. CDR3 in DNA: TGTGCCAGCAGCTTGGTCTCCAACTCCTACAATGAGCAGTTCTTC. It specifies CASSLVSNSYNEQFF. Full variable domain (remainder filled in from reference TRBV7-2 and TRBJ2-1): GAGVSQSPSNKVTEKGKDVELRCDPISGHTALYWYRQSLGQGLEFLIYFQGNSAPDKSGLPSDRFSAERTGGSVSTLTIQRTQQEDSAVYLCASSLVSNSYNEQFFGPGTRLTVL.

This clone was recorded once. The chain links TRBV6-1 to TRBJ2-7, with TRBD1 as a possible D gene (5 bases). CDR3 length equals 15 residues. Looked up from germline, CDR1 is MNHNS and CDR2 is SASEGT. Between the trimmed V and J ends, which lost 9 bases and 2 bases, there was a span of 20 bases. CDR3 region: CASILSETEAYEQYF. The DNA of the CDR3 is TGTGCCAGTATCCTCAGTGAGACAGAAGCCTACGAGCAGTACTTC.

The chain links TRBV5-1 to TRBJ1-1; a weak D match, TRBD1 (5 bases). The CDR3 loop spans 16 amino acids. Trimming took off 4 bases at V and 6 bases at J, with 22 bases between the two ends. CDR1 SGHRS and CDR2 YFSETQ come from the germline V gene. CDR3 loop: CASSPAHGGDAAEAFF. CDR3 DNA sequence: TGCGCCAGCAGCCCCGCGCACGGGGGGGATGCCGCTGAAGCTTTCTTT.

This chain connects TRBV7-7 to TRBJ2-2, with D uncertain. Trimming shortened V by 7 bases and J by 6 bases, and 15 bases separated the two germline ends. The CDR3 is 14 amino acids. Per the germline V gene, CDR1 is SSHAT and CDR2 is FNYEAQ (reference sequence). The CDR3: CASTPAEAAGELFF. CDR3 nucleotides: TGTGCCAGCACCCCCGCCGAGGCCGCCGGGGAGCTGTTTTTT.

The CDR3 sequence: CASSFERGADTQYF. CDR3 nucleotides: TGTGCCAGCAGCTTTGAACGAGGGGCAGATACGCAGTATTTT. V is TRBV5-4 and J is TRBJ2-3; D is perhaps TRBD1 or TRBD2 (5 bases each). Trimming removed 2 bases at V and 4 bases at J, with 11 bases between. Germline V gene data show CDR1 as SGHNT and CDR2 as YYREEE (reference sequence). This CDR3 region has 14 residues.

This rearrangement joins TRBV5-1 to TRBJ2-5; unclear D gene. From germline, CDR1 is SGHRS and CDR2 YFSETQ. Trimming shortened V by 3 bases and J by 2 bases, and 5 bases separated the two germline ends. The length of the CDR3 is 12 residues. The CDR3 protein is CASSYTQETQYF. The CDR3 bases are TGCGCCAGCAGCTATACACAAGAGACCCAGTACTTC.

This chain uses TRBV5-1 with TRBJ2-2; possibly TRBD1 or TRBD2 for D (5 bases each). Trimming took 0 bases from V and 6 from J, leaving 9 bases between them. The CDR3 runs 14 residues. The germline V gene encodes CDR1 SGHRS and CDR2 YFSETQ. The CDR3 DNA follows: TGCGCCAGCAGCTTGGGGGGGAGCCCCGGGGAGCTGTTTTTT. This translates into CASSLGGSPGELFF.

The chain joins TRBV11-2 to TRBJ2-1, with 9 bases that match TRBD1. CDR1 and CDR2 from the germline V gene are SGHAT and FQNNGV. Trimming cost V 4 bases and J 1 base; bases outside gene matches: 5. The CDR3 spans 16 residues. The CDR3 bases are TGTGCCAGCAGCTCCAAGACAGGGGGGTCCTACAATGAGCAGTTCTTC. Amino acids: CASSSKTGGSYNEQFF. The variable domain in full, completed from reference TRBV11-2 and TRBJ2-1, reads EAGVAQSPRYKIIEKRQSVAFWCNPISGHATLYWYQQILGQGPKLLIQFQNNGVVDDSQLPKDRFSAERLKGVDSTLKIQPAKLEDSAVYLCASSSKTGGSYNEQFFGPGTRLTVL.

This clone came up a few times. The rearrangement links TRBV6-5 to TRBJ2-5; tentatively, D is TRBD2 (6 bases). This CDR3 is 15 amino acids long. Germline lookup yields CDR1 MNHEY and CDR2 SVGAGI. Trimming left V 6 bases short and J 5 bases short, with 19 bases between. CDR3 region: CASRPTGTGVETQYF. For the CDR3, the DNA is TGTGCCAGCAGACCCACCGGGACGGGGGTCGAGACCCAGTACTTC.

V is TRBV7-2 and J is TRBJ1-5; no reliable D call. CDR1 and CDR2 from the germline V gene are SGHTA and FQGNSA. This CDR3 has 11 amino acids. V was cut by 5 bases and J by 16 bases, with 15 bases left in between. The CDR3 protein is CASSTWTGLHF. The DNA for the CDR3 is TGTGCCAGCAGCACGTGGACCGGGCTACATTTT.

The chain recombines TRBV11-2 with TRBJ2-1; D is possibly TRBD2 (5 bases). The ends were cut back, 2 bases at V and 3 bases at J, with 17 bases in the middle. CDR1 and CDR2 from the germline V gene are SGHAT and FQNNGV. The CDR3 spans 17 residues. For the CDR3, the DNA is TGTGCCAGCAGCTTAAGGATCACCAGCGGTTTCTACAATGAGCAGTTCTTC. Translation: CASSLRITSGFYNEQFF.

The rearrangement joins TRBV28 to TRBJ2-1; TRBD2 matches 10 bases. This CDR3 region has 16 residues. The V segment lost 5 bases and the J segment 4 bases; nucleotides outside the gene matches: 8. Looked up from germline, CDR1 is MDHEN and CDR2 is SYDVKM. This CDR3 reads CASSPAGTSVYNEQFF. The CDR3 DNA reads as TGTGCCAGCAGTCCCGCCGGGACTAGCGTTTACAATGAGCAGTTCTTC.

This clone was found once. V is TRBV18 and J is TRBJ2-7, with 9 bases matching TRBD2. Germline lookup yields CDR1 KGHSH and CDR2 LQKENI. The CDR3 consists of 15 residues. V lost 2 bases to trimming and J lost 2 bases; unmatched junction nucleotides: 4. CDR3 bases: TGTGCCAGCTCACCAGCTAGCGGGAACCCCTACGAGCAGTACTTC. Translating it yields CASSPASGNPYEQYF.

The V gene is TRBV6-1, the J gene TRBJ1-2; perhaps TRBD1 as D (5 bases). The germline V gene has CDR1 MNHNS and CDR2 SASEGT. This CDR3 comprises 13 residues. Trimming left V 6 bases short and J 4 bases short, with 12 bases between. Here the CDR3 reads CASRSGTGYGYTF. For the CDR3, the DNA is TGTGCCAGCAGGTCCGGGACGGGCTATGGCTACACCTTC.

There are a few counts of this clone. The rearrangement joins TRBV5-1 to TRBJ2-2; 9 nucleotides match TRBD1. CDR1 is SGHRS and CDR2 is YFSETQ in the germline V gene. The V and J ends lost 4 bases and 1 base, in that order; junction bases with no gene match: 2. The length of the CDR3 is 15 residues. CDR3: CASSRGQGNTGELFF. CDR3 in DNA: TGCGCCAGCAGCCGGGGACAGGGGAACACCGGGGAGCTGTTTTTT. The variable domain in full, with the rest retrieved from reference TRBV5-1 and TRBJ2-2, is KAGVTQTPRYLIKTRGQQVTLSCSPISGHRSVSWYQQTPGQGLQFLFEYFSETQRNKGNFPGRFSGRQFSNSRSEMNVSTLELGDSALYLCASSRGQGNTGELFFGEGSRLTVL.

This clone was observed a handful of times. V is TRBV9 and J is TRBJ1-1; perhaps TRBD1 as D (6 bases). CDR3 length: 16 amino acids. Germline lookup yields CDR1 SGDLS and CDR2 YYNGEE. Trimming removed 2 bases from V and 6 bases from J, with 20 bases in between. Here the CDR3 DNA reads TGTGCCAGCAGCGTCCCCCCGAATATCCCAGGGGCTGAAGCTTTCTTT. This gives the protein CASSVPPNIPGAEAFF.

This chain joins TRBV6-5 and TRBJ2-2; 9 bases align to TRBD1. The V gene end was trimmed by 6 bases and the J gene end by 6 bases; junction bases not matched to a gene: 8. Germline loops: CDR1 MNHEY, CDR2 SVGAGI. The CDR3 is made up of 15 amino acids. The CDR3 protein is CASRRDRASSGELFF. The CDR3 DNA follows: TGTGCCAGCAGGCGGGACAGGGCGAGTTCCGGGGAGCTGTTTTTT.

The chain employs TRBV11-3 and TRBJ2-3; 12 positions match TRBD2. Unmatched junction bases numbered 11, after V lost 4 bases and J lost 3 bases. There are 18 residues in the CDR3. The germline gives CDR1 SGHNT, CDR2 YENEEA. The CDR3 coding sequence is TGTGCCAGCAGCTCCGGGTCCCCTAGCGGGAGGGCAACAGATACGCAGTATTTT. Encoded protein: CASSSGSPSGRATDTQYF.

The rearrangement joins TRBV27 to TRBJ2-7; TRBD1 matches at 8 bases. V lost 5 bases to trimming and J lost 4 bases; unmatched junction nucleotides: 7. Per germline, CDR1 MNHEY and CDR2 SMNVEV (reference sequence). The CDR3 extends over 14 amino acids. The CDR3 nucleotides read TGTGCCAGCAGTCCCCGGACAGGGCAATACGAGCAGTACTTC. It codes for CASSPRTGQYEQYF.

The V and J genes are TRBV7-2 and TRBJ2-3; TRBD2 matches at 10 bases. Trimming removed 5 bases from V and 2 bases from J; junction bases left unmatched: 7. The CDR3 length is 16 residues. Germline V gene data show CDR1 as SGHTA and CDR2 as FQGNSA. The CDR3 region is CASSQGLAVTTDTQYF. The DNA of the CDR3 is TGTGCCAGCAGCCAAGGACTAGCGGTTACCACAGATACGCAGTATTTT.

This chain links TRBV15 with TRBJ1-5; perhaps TRBD1 as D (6 bases). The germline V gene has CDR1 LNHNV and CDR2 YYDKDF (reference sequence). The CDR3 consists of 15 residues. V dropped 5 bases and J dropped 3 bases, with 14 bases sitting between them. This chain's CDR3 is CATSGGNLANQPQHF. DNA for the CDR3: TGTGCCACCAGCGGGGGCAATCTAGCCAATCAGCCCCAGCATTTT.

The chain is built from TRBV5-1 and TRBJ2-5; 9 bases align to TRBD1. Per germline, CDR1 SGHRS and CDR2 YFSETQ. This CDR3 contains 14 residues. The V segment lost 6 bases and the J segment 8 bases; nucleotides outside the gene matches: 11. DNA of the CDR3: TGCGCCAGCACCTGGGCTGGGACAGGGCAAACCCAGTACTTC. As protein: CASTWAGTGQTQYF.